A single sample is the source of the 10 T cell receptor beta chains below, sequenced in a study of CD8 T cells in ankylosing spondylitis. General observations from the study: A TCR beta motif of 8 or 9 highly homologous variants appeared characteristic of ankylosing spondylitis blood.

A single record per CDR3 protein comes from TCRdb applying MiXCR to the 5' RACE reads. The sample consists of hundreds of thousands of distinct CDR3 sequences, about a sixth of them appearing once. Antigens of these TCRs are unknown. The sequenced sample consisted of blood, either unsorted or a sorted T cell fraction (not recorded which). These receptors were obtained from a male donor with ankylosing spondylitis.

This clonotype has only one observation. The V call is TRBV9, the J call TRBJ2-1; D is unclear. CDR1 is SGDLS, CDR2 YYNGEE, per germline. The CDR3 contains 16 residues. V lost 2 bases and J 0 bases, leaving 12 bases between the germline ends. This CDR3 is CASSVGTVSSYNEQFF. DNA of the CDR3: TGTGCCAGCAGCGTGGGTACCGTGAGCTCCTACAATGAGCAGTTCTTC.

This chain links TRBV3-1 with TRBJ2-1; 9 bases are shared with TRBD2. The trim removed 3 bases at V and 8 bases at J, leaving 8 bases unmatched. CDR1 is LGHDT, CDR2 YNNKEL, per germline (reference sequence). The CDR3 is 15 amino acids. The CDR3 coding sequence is TGTGCCAGCAGCCAGCCTGCGGGAGGGCCCTATGAGCAGTTCTTC. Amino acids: CASSQPAGGPYEQFF.

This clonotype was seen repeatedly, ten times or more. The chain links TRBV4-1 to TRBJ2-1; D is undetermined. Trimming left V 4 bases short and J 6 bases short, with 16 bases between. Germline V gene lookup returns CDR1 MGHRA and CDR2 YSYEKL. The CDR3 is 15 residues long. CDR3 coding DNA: TGCGCCAGCAGCCTTCACAAAGCCTCGCCCAATGAGCAGTTCTTC. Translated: CASSLHKASPNEQFF.

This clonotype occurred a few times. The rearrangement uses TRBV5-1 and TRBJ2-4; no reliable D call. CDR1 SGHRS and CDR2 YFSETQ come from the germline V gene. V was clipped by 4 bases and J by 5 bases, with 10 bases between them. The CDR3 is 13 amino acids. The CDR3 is CASSPGVQNIQYF. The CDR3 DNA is TGCGCCAGCAGCCCTGGGGTACAAAACATTCAGTACTTC.

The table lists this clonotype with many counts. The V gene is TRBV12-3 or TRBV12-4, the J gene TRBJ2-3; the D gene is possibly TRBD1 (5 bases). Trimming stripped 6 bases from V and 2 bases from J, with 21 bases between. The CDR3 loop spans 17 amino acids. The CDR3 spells CASRHRRLTVHTDTQYF. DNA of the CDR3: TGTGCCAGCAGGCACCGACGTCTGACAGTCCACACAGATACGCAGTATTTT.

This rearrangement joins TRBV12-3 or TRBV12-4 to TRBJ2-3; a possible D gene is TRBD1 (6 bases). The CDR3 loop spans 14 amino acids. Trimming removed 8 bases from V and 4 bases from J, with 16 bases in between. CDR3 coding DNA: TGTGCCAGCGGGGGCCTTGATAGCCCAGATACGCAGTATTTT. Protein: CASGGLDSPDTQYF.

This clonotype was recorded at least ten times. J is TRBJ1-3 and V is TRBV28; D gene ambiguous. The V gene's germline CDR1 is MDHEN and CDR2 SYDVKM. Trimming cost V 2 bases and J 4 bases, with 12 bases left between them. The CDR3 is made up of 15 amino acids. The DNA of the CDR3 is TGTGCCAGCAGTTTAAACAAGCCCTCCGGAAACACCATATATTTT. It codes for CASSLNKPSGNTIYF.

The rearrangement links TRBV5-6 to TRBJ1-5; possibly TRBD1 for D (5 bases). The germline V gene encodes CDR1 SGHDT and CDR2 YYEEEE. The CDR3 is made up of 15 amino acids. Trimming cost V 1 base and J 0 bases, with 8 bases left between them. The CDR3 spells CASSLQGNSNQPQHF. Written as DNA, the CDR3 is TGTGCCAGCAGCTTGCAGGGTAATAGCAATCAGCCCCAGCATTTT.

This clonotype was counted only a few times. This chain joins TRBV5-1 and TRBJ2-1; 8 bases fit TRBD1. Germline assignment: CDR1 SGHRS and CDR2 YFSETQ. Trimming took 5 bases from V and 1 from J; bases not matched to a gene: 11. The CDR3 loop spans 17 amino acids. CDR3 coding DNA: TGCGCCAGCAGTCTCACCTGGACAGGGAAGTCCTACAATGAGCAGTTCTTC. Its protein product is CASSLTWTGKSYNEQFF.

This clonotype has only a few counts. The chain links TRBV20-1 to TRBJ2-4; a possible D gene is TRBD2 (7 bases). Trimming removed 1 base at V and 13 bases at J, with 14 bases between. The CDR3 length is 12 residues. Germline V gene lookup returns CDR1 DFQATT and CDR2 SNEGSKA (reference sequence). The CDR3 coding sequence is TGCAGTGCTAGAGTGGGGGGGGCCCCACAGTACTTC. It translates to CSARVGGAPQYF.